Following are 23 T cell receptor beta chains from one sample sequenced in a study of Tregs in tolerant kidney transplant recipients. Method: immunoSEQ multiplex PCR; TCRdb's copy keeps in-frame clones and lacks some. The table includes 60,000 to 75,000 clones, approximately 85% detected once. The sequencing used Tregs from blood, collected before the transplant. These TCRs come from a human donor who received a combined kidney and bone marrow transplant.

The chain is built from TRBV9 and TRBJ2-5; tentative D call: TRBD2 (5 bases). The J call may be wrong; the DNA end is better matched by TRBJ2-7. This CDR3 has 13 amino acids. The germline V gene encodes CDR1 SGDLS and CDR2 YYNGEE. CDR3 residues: CASSVDRAGEQYF. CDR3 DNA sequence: TGTGCCAGCAGCGTTGACCGTGCGGGCGAGCAGTACTTC.

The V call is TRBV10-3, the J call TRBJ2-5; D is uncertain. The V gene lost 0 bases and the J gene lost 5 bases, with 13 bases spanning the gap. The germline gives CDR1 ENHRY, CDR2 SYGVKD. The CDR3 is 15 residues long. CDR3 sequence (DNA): TGTGCCATCAGTGAGTCGGGTGAACCCGGTGAGACCCAGTACTTC. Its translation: CAISESGEPGETQYF.

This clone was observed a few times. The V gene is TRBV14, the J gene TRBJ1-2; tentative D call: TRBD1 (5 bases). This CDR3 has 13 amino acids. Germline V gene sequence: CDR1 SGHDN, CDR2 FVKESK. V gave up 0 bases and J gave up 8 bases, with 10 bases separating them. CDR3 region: CASSQDMGRGYTF. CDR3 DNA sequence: TGTGCCAGCAGCCAAGATATGGGGCGCGGCTACACCTTC.

The CDR3 protein is CASSLVVSNQPQHF. As DNA, the CDR3 is TGCGCCAGCAGCTTGGTTGTTAGCAATCAGCCCCAGCATTTT. The chain is built from TRBV5-1 and TRBJ1-5; D call uncertain. Germline values: CDR1 SGHRS, CDR2 YFSETQ. V was trimmed by 0 bases and J by 0 bases, leaving 4 bases between them. The CDR3 totals 14 residues.

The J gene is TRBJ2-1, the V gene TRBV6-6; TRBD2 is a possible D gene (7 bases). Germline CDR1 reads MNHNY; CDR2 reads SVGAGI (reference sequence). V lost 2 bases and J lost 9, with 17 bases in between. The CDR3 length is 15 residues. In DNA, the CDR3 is TGTGCCAGCAGTTACCCCCGGGGGGCGGCAGCTGAGCAGTTCTTC. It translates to CASSYPRGAAAEQFF.

The CDR3 sequence: CSVYAGSNYGYTF. CDR3 DNA sequence: TGCAGCGTGTATGCGGGGTCCAACTATGGCTACACCTTC. The chain links TRBV29-1 to TRBJ1-2; unclear D gene. The CDR3 length is 13 residues. Germline CDR1 is SQVTM and CDR2 is ANQGSEA. Trimming left V 6 bases short and J 2 bases short, with 13 bases between.

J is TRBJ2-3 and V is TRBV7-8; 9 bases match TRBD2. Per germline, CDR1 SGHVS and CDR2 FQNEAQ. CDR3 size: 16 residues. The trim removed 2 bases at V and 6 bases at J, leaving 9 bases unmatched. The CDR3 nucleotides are TGTGCCAGCAGCTTAATGGGCGGGAGGGCCTGGGATACGCAGTATTTT. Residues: CASSLMGGRAWDTQYF.

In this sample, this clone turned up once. In DNA form, the CDR3 reads TGTGCCATCAGTGAAGTCTCGGATACGCAGTATTTT. Encoded protein: CAISEVSDTQYF. The chain is built from TRBV10-3 and TRBJ2-3; D gene uncertain. Germline CDR1 and CDR2: ENHRY and SYGVKD. V was shortened by 3 bases and J by 6 bases, with 7 bases between the two germline ends. CDR3 length: 12 residues.

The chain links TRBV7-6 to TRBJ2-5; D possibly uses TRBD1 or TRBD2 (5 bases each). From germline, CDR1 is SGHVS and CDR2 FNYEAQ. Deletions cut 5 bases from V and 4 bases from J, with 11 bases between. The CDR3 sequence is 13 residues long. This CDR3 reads CASSHWDAETQYF. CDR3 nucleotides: TGTGCCAGCAGCCACTGGGACGCAGAGACCCAGTACTTC.

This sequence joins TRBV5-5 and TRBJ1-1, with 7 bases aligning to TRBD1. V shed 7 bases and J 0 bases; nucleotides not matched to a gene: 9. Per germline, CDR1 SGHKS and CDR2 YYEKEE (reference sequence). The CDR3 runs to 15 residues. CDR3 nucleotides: TGTGCCAGCCGGTCGACAGGGCCAATGAACACTGAAGCTTTCTTT. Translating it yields CASRSTGPMNTEAFF.

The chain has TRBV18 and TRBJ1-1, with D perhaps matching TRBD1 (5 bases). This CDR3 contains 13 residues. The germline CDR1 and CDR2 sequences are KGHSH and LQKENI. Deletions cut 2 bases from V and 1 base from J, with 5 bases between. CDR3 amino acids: CASSPGGNTEAFF. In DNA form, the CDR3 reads TGTGCCAGCTCACCAGGGGGGAACACTGAAGCTTTCTTT.

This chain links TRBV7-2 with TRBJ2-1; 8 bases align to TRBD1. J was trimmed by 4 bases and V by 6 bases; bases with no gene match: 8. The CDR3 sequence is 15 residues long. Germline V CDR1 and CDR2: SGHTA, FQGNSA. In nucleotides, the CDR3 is TGTGCCAGCAGACTGGACAGGGACAATTACAATGAGCAGTTCTTC. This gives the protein CASRLDRDNYNEQFF.

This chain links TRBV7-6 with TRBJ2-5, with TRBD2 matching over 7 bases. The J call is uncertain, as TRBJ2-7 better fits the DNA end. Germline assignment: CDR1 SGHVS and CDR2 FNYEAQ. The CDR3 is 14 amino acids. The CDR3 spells CASSLVVGGDEQYF. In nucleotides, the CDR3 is TGTGCCAGCAGCTTAGTAGTTGGGGGGGACGAGCAGTACTTC.

The DNA for the CDR3 is TGCGCCAAGTACCACACCTGTTGCGTCCGAGGGCGGGAGACCCAGTACTTC. Residues: CAKYHTCCVRGRETQYF. The gene calls are TRBV23-1 and TRBJ2-5; a weak D match, TRBD2 (5 bases). TRBV23-1 is annotated as an ORF whose role is uncertain. This CDR3 is 17 amino acids long. Trimming stripped 10 bases from V and 5 bases from J, with 29 bases between.

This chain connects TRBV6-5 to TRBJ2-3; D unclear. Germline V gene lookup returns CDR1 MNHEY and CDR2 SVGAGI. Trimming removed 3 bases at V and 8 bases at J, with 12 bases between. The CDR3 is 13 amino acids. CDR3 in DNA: TGTGCCAGCAGTTATGGCGTGACCGGTACGCAGTATTTT. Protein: CASSYGVTGTQYF.

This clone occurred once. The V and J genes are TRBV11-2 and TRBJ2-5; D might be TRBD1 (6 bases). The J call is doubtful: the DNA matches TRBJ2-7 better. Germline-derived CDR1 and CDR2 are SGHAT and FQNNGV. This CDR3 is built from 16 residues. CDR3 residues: CASSLAFMGHPYEQYF. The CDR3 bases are TGTGCCAGCAGCTTAGCTTTTATGGGACACCCCTACGAGCAGTACTTC.

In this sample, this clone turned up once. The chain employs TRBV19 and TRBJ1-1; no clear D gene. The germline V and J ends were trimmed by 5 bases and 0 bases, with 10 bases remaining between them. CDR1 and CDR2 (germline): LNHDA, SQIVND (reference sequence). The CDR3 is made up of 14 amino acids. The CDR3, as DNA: TGTGCCAGTAGTGACGGGTCTTTGAACACTGAAGCTTTCTTT. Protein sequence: CASSDGSLNTEAFF. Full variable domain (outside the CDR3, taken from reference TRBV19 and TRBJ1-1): DGGITQSPKYLFRKEGQNVTLSCEQNLNHDAMYWYRQDPGQGLRLIYYSQIVNDFQKGDIAEGYSVSREKKESFPLTVTSAQKNPTAFYLCASSDGSLNTEAFFGQGTRLTVV.

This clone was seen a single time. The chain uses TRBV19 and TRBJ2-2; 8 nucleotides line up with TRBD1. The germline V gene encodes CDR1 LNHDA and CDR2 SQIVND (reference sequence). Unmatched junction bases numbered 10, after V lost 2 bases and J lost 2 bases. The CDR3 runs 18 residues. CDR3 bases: TGTGCCAGTAGTATAAATTTTGGCAGGGGGCACAACACCGGGGAGCTGTTTTTT. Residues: CASSINFGRGHNTGELFF.

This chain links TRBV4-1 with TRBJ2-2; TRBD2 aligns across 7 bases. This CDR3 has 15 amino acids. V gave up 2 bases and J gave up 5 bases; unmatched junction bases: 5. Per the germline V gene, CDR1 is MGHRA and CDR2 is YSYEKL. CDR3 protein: CASSQQWTRTGELFF. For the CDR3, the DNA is TGCGCCAGCAGCCAACAATGGACTAGAACCGGGGAGCTGTTTTTT.

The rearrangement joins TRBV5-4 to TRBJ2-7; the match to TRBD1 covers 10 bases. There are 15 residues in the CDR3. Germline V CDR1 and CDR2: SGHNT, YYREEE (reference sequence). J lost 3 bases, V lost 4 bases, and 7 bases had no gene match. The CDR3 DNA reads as TGTGCCAGCAGCGCCGGGACAGGGGAAGTCTACGAGCAGTACTTC. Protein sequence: CASSAGTGEVYEQYF.

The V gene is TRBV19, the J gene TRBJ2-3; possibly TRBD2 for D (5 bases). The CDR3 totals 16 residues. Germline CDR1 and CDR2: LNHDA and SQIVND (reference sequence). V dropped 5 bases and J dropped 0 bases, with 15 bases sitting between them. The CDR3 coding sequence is TGTGCCAGTAGTGCCGAGCGGACCCTTAGCACAGATACGCAGTATTTT. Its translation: CASSAERTLSTDTQYF.

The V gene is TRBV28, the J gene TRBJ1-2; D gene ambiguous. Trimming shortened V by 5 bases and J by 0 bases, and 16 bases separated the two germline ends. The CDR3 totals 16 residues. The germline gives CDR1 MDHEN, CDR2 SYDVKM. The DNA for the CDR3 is TGTGCCAGCAGTCGACTCCCGGTTGGGGCTAACTATGGCTACACCTTC. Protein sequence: CASSRLPVGANYGYTF.

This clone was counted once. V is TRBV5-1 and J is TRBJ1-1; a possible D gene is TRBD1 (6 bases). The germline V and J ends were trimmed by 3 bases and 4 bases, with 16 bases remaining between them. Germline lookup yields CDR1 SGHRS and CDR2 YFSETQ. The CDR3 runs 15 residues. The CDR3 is CASSSGQGRSTEAFF. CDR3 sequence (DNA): TGCGCCAGCAGCTCCGGCCAGGGGCGGAGCACTGAAGCTTTCTTT.